Each of the 32 T cell receptor beta chains below was sequenced from the same sample in a study of CD8 T cells in Susac syndrome. Random hexamers were used to reverse transcribe an amount of roughly 0.5 to 1 ug RNA. TCRdb ran MiXCR on the immunoSEQ multiplex PCR reads and lists one entry per CDR3 protein. The profile shows 150,000 to 200,000 distinct CDR3 sequences, around 93% of them singletons. Sequenced sample: CD4+ T cells from PBMCs. The receptors stem from a human donor in good health.

The V gene is TRBV20-1, the J gene TRBJ2-5, with D hard to call. Germline V gives CDR1 DFQATT, CDR2 SNEGSKA (reference sequence). The V gene lost 1 base and the J gene lost 5 bases, with 11 bases spanning the gap. This CDR3 has 13 residues. In DNA form, the CDR3 reads TGCAGTGCTAGAGGAAACACCCGGGAGACCCAGTACTTC. Amino acids: CSARGNTRETQYF.

The gene calls are TRBV2 and TRBJ1-5, with 7 bases aligning to TRBD1. Germline CDR1 reads SNHLY; CDR2 reads FYNNEI. Losses at the gene ends were 8 bases for V and 1 base for J; bases not matched to a gene: 5. This CDR3 spans 14 amino acids. In DNA form, the CDR3 reads TGTGCCAGCCGAGCGGACAGGAGCAATCAGCCCCAGCATTTT. This codes for CASRADRSNQPQHF. Drawing the rest from reference TRBV2 and TRBJ1-5, the complete variable domain is EPEVTQTPSHQVTQMGQEVILRCVPISNHLYFYWYRQILGQKVEFLVSFYNNEISEKSEIFDDQFSVERPDGSNFTLKIRSTKLEDSAMYFCASRADRSNQPQHFGDGTRLSIL.

The gene calls are TRBV29-1 and TRBJ2-3; weak D call: TRBD1 (6 bases). Between the trimmed V and J ends, which lost 7 bases and 5 bases, there was a span of 13 bases. This CDR3 spans 12 amino acids. Germline CDR1 SQVTM, CDR2 ANQGSEA. In DNA, the CDR3 is TGCAGCGAGTCAGGGGTTGGAGATACGCAGTATTTT. It yields the protein CSESGVGDTQYF.

The genes are TRBV6-1 and TRBJ2-1; D unclear. The V gene lost 1 base and the J gene lost 4 bases, with 8 bases spanning the gap. This CDR3 has 14 amino acids. Looked up from germline, CDR1 is MNHNS and CDR2 is SASEGT. The CDR3 sequence: CASSEGQPYNEQFF. The CDR3 DNA is TGTGCCAGCAGTGAAGGGCAGCCGTACAATGAGCAGTTCTTC.

The rearrangement joins TRBV28 to TRBJ2-5, with D hard to call. The germline V and J ends were trimmed by 10 bases and 2 bases, with 8 bases remaining between them. In germline, CDR1 is MDHEN, CDR2 SYDVKM. The CDR3 consists of 11 residues. CDR3 in DNA: TGTGCCACTGGAGTGCAAGAGACCCAGTACTTC. Translated, it gives CATGVQETQYF.

This chain connects TRBV4-1 to TRBJ2-2; D possibly corresponds to TRBD2 (5 bases). The V gene's germline CDR1 is MGHRA and CDR2 YSYEKL. The V gene lost 1 base and the J gene lost 5 bases, with 14 bases spanning the gap. The CDR3 runs to 16 residues. CDR3 amino acids: CASSQGTRLTTGELFF. In DNA, the CDR3 is TGCGCCAGCAGCCAAGGAACTAGGCTGACTACCGGGGAGCTGTTTTTT.

This clonotype showed up just once. The chain has TRBV5-6 and TRBJ2-4, with a tentative D call TRBD1 (5 bases). The V and J ends lost 6 bases and 9 bases respectively, with 13 bases between them. The germline V gene encodes CDR1 SGHDT and CDR2 YYEEEE. This CDR3 has 12 residues. CDR3 coding DNA: TGTGCCAGCACCCCGGGTCAGGGCATTCAGTACTTC. Protein sequence: CASTPGQGIQYF.

This clonotype appeared a few times. The gene calls are TRBV5-1 and TRBJ1-2, with 7 bases lining up with TRBD1. This CDR3 region has 14 residues. CDR1 SGHRS and CDR2 YFSETQ come from the germline V gene. The junction had 2 bases not matched to a gene; V was cut back by 0 bases and J by 3 bases. The CDR3 DNA follows: TGCGCCAGCAGCTTGGGACAGGGAGACTATGGCTACACCTTC. Translated, it gives CASSLGQGDYGYTF. Supplemented by reference TRBV5-1 and TRBJ1-2, the full variable domain reads KAGVTQTPRYLIKTRGQQVTLSCSPISGHRSVSWYQQTPGQGLQFLFEYFSETQRNKGNFPGRFSGRQFSNSRSEMNVSTLELGDSALYLCASSLGQGDYGYTFGSGTRLTVV.

The chain employs TRBV2 and TRBJ1-1, with a possible D match to TRBD1 (6 bases). CDR1 and CDR2 (germline): SNHLY, FYNNEI. This CDR3 has 13 residues. With 10 bases removed from V and 1 base from J, the gap between germline ends came to 13 bases. CDR3 loop: CATGEQGNTEAFF. The CDR3 DNA reads as TGTGCCACAGGAGAACAGGGGAACACTGAAGCTTTCTTT.

The J gene is TRBJ2-5, the V gene TRBV18, with 9 bases aligning to TRBD1. V lost 4 bases, J lost 3 bases, and 6 bases stayed unmatched. Germline CDR1 KGHSH, CDR2 LQKENI. The CDR3 loop spans 15 amino acids. CDR3 DNA sequence: TGTGCCAGCTCACTTAACAGGGGGCCCGAAGAGACCCAGTACTTC. Protein product: CASSLNRGPEETQYF.

This clonotype was counted once. The chain couples TRBV11-1 to TRBJ1-1; TRBD1 might be the D (6 bases). CDR1 is SGHAT and CDR2 is FQDESV in the germline V gene (reference sequence). The V and J ends lost 3 bases and 4 bases respectively, with 33 bases between them. This CDR3 has 21 residues. CDR3: CASSFVAKRWDTDLLGTEAFF. The DNA for the CDR3 is TGTGCCAGCAGCTTTGTGGCCAAGCGGTGGGACACCGACCTACTGGGCACTGAAGCTTTCTTT.

The V and J genes are TRBV4-1 and TRBJ1-4; D is perhaps TRBD1 (6 bases). The germline V and J ends were trimmed by 4 bases and 8 bases, with 17 bases remaining between them. Germline V gene sequence: CDR1 MGHRA, CDR2 YSYEKL. CDR3 length: 15 amino acids. The CDR3 DNA sequence: TGCGCCAGCAGCCCCGACGGGGGGCCGAGGGAAAAACTGTTTTTT. Protein sequence: CASSPDGGPREKLFF.

This chain connects TRBV20-1 to TRBJ2-2; TRBD2 aligns across 12 bases. V gave up 1 base and J gave up 4 bases; unmatched junction bases: 7. Germline loops: CDR1 DFQATT, CDR2 SNEGSKA (reference sequence). The CDR3 totals 17 residues. The CDR3 loop reads CSARAGLAGPSTGELFF. CDR3 DNA sequence: TGCAGTGCTAGAGCCGGACTAGCGGGGCCATCCACCGGGGAGCTGTTTTTT.

The rearrangement uses TRBV10-3 and TRBJ2-5; tentative D call: TRBD1 (5 bases). CDR3 length: 13 residues. Between the trimmed V and J ends, which lost 5 bases and 4 bases, there was a span of 11 bases. The germline V gene encodes CDR1 ENHRY and CDR2 SYGVKD. CDR3 amino acids: CAISSRATETQYF. For the CDR3, the DNA is TGTGCCATCAGTTCCAGGGCGACAGAGACCCAGTACTTC.

The CDR3 reads CASSQLRDNTEAFF. The DNA for the CDR3 is TGCGCCAGCAGCCAACTTCGCGACAACACTGAAGCTTTCTTT. The chain carries TRBV4-1 and TRBJ1-1; D gene uncertain. Between the trimmed V and J ends, which lost 2 bases and 2 bases, there was a span of 9 bases. The CDR3 runs to 14 residues. The germline CDR1 and CDR2 sequences are MGHRA and YSYEKL.

The chain is built from TRBV27 and TRBJ1-5; no clear D. Germline V gene sequence: CDR1 MNHEY, CDR2 SMNVEV (reference sequence). Trimming stripped 5 bases from V and 5 bases from J, with 13 bases between. CDR3 length equals 14 residues. CDR3 DNA sequence: TGTGCCAGCAGTAGCGCCGGGAACCATCAGCCCCAGCATTTT. Encoded protein: CASSSAGNHQPQHF.

The chain couples TRBV6-2 or TRBV6-3 to TRBJ1-1; D call uncertain. The V and J ends lost 5 bases and 0 bases respectively, with 10 bases between them. This CDR3 has 14 residues. The germline V gene encodes CDR1 MNHEY and CDR2 SVGEGT. The CDR3 nucleotides read TGTGCCAGCAGTCAGGCACTAATGAACACTGAAGCTTTCTTT. Translation: CASSQALMNTEAFF.

CDR3 region: CASSLDGYNQPQHF. The CDR3 coding sequence is TGTGCCAGCAGTTTAGATGGGTACAATCAGCCCCAGCATTTT. V gene TRBV28 combines with J gene TRBJ1-5; D unresolved. Germline CDR1 and CDR2: MDHEN and SYDVKM. The CDR3 is 14 residues long. V lost 2 bases and J lost 3, with 8 bases in between.

V is TRBV20-1 and J is TRBJ2-7, with D tentatively TRBD2 (6 bases). The germline V gene has CDR1 DFQATT and CDR2 SNEGSKA (reference sequence). V lost 0 bases and J 0 bases, leaving 12 bases between the germline ends. CDR3 size: 15 residues. The DNA of the CDR3 is TGCAGTGCTAGAGATCGTTTGCGGGGCTCCTACGAGCAGTACTTC. Translated: CSARDRLRGSYEQYF.

The rearrangement uses TRBV2 and TRBJ1-2; weak D call: TRBD1 (5 bases). V lost 3 bases and J lost 4, with 21 bases in between. Germline V gene sequence: CDR1 SNHLY, CDR2 FYNNEI. The CDR3 length is 17 residues. The CDR3 sequence: CASSEVPLLQDPYGYTF. The CDR3 DNA reads as TGTGCCAGCAGTGAGGTGCCTTTGCTACAGGACCCCTATGGCTACACCTTC.

J is TRBJ2-5 and V is TRBV5-1; 8 bases agree with TRBD1. CDR1 and CDR2 from the germline V gene are SGHRS and YFSETQ. Trimming removed 3 bases from V and 1 base from J; junction bases left unmatched: 5. The CDR3 sequence is 15 residues long. DNA for the CDR3: TGCGCCAGCAGCTCCGGGACAGGCCTCCAAGAGACCCAGTACTTC. It codes for CASSSGTGLQETQYF. Complete variable domain (other parts from reference TRBV5-1 and TRBJ2-5): KAGVTQTPRYLIKTRGQQVTLSCSPISGHRSVSWYQQTPGQGLQFLFEYFSETQRNKGNFPGRFSGRQFSNSRSEMNVSTLELGDSALYLCASSSGTGLQETQYFGPGTRLLVL.

The sample holds a few counts of this clonotype. The V and J genes are TRBV6-5 and TRBJ1-1; 12 positions agree with TRBD1. V shed 6 bases and J 3 bases; nucleotides not matched to a gene: 5. Germline CDR1 and CDR2: MNHEY and SVGAGI. The CDR3 is 15 residues long. The CDR3 loop reads CASRGQGAGDTEAFF. CDR3 DNA: TGTGCCAGCAGGGGACAGGGGGCTGGAGACACTGAAGCTTTCTTT.

The chain carries TRBV9 and TRBJ1-1, with D possibly matching TRBD1 (5 bases). Per germline, CDR1 SGDLS and CDR2 YYNGEE. V lost 4 bases and J lost 2, with 12 bases in between. This CDR3 contains 14 residues. This CDR3 reads CASSTTGANTEAFF. DNA of the CDR3: TGTGCCAGCAGCACCACAGGAGCAAACACTGAAGCTTTCTTT. The entire variable domain, with the rest obtained from reference TRBV9 and TRBJ1-1, is as follows: DSGVTQTPKHLITATGQRVTLRCSPRSGDLSVYWYQQSLDQGLQFLIQYYNGEERAKGNILERFSAQQFPDLHSELNLSSLELGDSALYFCASSTTGANTEAFFGQGTRLTVV.

The CDR3 sequence is CASSPDGTNYGYTF. The DNA for the CDR3 is TGTGCCAGCTCACCGGACGGGACTAACTATGGCTACACCTTC. This sequence joins TRBV18 and TRBJ1-2; D gene ambiguous. The germline CDR1 and CDR2 sequences are KGHSH and LQKENI. CDR3 length: 14 amino acids. V lost 3 bases, J lost 0 bases, and 8 bases lay in between.

The rearrangement joins TRBV2 to TRBJ2-7; D gene unclear. The V end was cut by 6 bases, the J end by 5 bases, with 8 bases between. The CDR3 is 11 amino acids. CDR1 is SNHLY, CDR2 FYNNEI, per germline. In DNA form, the CDR3 reads TGTGCCAGCAGCCTATCCAACGAGCAGTACTTC. Protein sequence: CASSLSNEQYF. The full variable domain, with the rest looked up from reference TRBV2 and TRBJ2-7, is EPEVTQTPSHQVTQMGQEVILRCVPISNHLYFYWYRQILGQKVEFLVSFYNNEISEKSEIFDDQFSVERPDGSNFTLKIRSTKLEDSAMYFCASSLSNEQYFGPGTRLTVT.

The chain couples TRBV2 to TRBJ1-3, with D possibly being TRBD1 (5 bases). The CDR3 runs 16 residues. CDR1 is SNHLY and CDR2 is FYNNEI in the germline V gene. V lost 6 bases and J lost 1, with 16 bases in between. This chain's CDR3 is CASRANQGSSGNTIYF. The CDR3 coding sequence is TGTGCCAGCAGAGCAAATCAGGGTTCTTCTGGAAACACCATATATTTT.

This CDR3 reads CASNPLRGDYGYTF. CDR3 nucleotides: TGTGCCAGCAACCCCCTCCGGGGCGACTATGGCTACACCTTC. The chain joins TRBV9 to TRBJ1-2; perhaps TRBD1 as D (5 bases). The germline gives CDR1 SGDLS, CDR2 YYNGEE. CDR3 length equals 14 residues. V lost 6 bases to trimming and J lost 3 bases, with 15 bases between them.

The chain couples TRBV5-4 to TRBJ2-4; the D gene could be TRBD1 or TRBD2 (5 bases each). Trimming stripped 0 bases from V and 3 bases from J, with 16 bases between. This CDR3 has 17 amino acids. CDR1 is SGHNT and CDR2 is YYREEE in the germline V gene (reference sequence). The CDR3 loop reads CASSLVSGRRGKNIQYF. CDR3 nucleotides: TGTGCCAGCAGCTTGGTATCAGGGAGACGAGGCAAAAACATTCAGTACTTC.

This clonotype is a singleton in its sample. The rearrangement uses TRBV14 and TRBJ2-2; the D is unclear. Between the trimmed V and J ends, which lost 2 bases and 0 bases, there was a span of 13 bases. The CDR3 has 17 residues. Germline lookup yields CDR1 SGHDN and CDR2 FVKESK. Here the CDR3 DNA reads TGTGCCAGCAGCCAAAATATAAGGCGAACGAACACCGGGGAGCTGTTTTTT. It yields the protein CASSQNIRRTNTGELFF. The variable domain in full, completed from reference TRBV14 and TRBJ2-2, reads EAGVTQFPSHSVIEKGQTVTLRCDPISGHDNLYWYRRVMGKEIKFLLHFVKESKQDESGMPNNRFLAERTGGTYSTLKVQPAELEDSGVYFCASSQNIRRTNTGELFFGEGSRLTVL.

The chain has TRBV29-1 and TRBJ1-4; 10 positions agree with TRBD1. Trimming removed 6 bases from V and 8 bases from J; junction bases left unmatched: 3. The germline V gene has CDR1 SQVTM and CDR2 ANQGSEA. The CDR3 consists of 12 residues. CDR3 sequence: CSVMDRGEKLFF. CDR3 nucleotide sequence: TGCAGCGTCATGGACAGGGGGGAAAAACTGTTTTTT.

In DNA, the CDR3 is TGTGCCAGCAGTTTGACCACATCTTCGTATCAGCCCCAGCATTTT. Translated, it gives CASSLTTSSYQPQHF. V usage is TRBV12-3 or TRBV12-4 and J usage is TRBJ1-5; D gene unclear. Between the trimmed V and J ends, which lost 3 bases and 5 bases, there was a span of 14 bases. CDR3 length equals 15 residues.

V is TRBV7-6 and J is TRBJ2-7; D possibly uses TRBD1 or TRBD2 (5 bases each). Trimming removed 1 base at V and 2 bases at J, with 9 bases between. The germline V gene has CDR1 SGHVS and CDR2 FNYEAQ. The CDR3 totals 14 residues. CDR3 sequence reads: CASSLGTGPYEQYF. The DNA of the CDR3 is TGTGCCAGCAGCTTAGGGACGGGACCCTACGAGCAGTACTTC.